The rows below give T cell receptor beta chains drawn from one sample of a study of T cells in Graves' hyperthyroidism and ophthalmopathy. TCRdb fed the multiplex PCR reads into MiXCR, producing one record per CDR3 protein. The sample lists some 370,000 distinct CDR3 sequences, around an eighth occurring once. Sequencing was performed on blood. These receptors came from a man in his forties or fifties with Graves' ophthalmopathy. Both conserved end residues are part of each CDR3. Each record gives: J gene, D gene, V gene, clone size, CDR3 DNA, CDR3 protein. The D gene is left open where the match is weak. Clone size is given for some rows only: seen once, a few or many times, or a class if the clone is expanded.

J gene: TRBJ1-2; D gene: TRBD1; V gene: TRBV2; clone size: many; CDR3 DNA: TGTGCCAGCAGTGAAGGACAGGGGATCGCCGGCTACACCTTC; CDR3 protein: CASSEGQGIAGYTF
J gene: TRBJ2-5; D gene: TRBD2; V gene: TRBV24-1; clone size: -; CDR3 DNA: TGTGCCACCAGGGGCGGGAGGGACCAAGAGACCCAGTACTTC; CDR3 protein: CATRGGRDQETQYF
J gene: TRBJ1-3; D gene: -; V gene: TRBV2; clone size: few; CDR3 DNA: TGTGCCAGCAGAGCTCAGAGCTCTGGAAACACCATATATTTT; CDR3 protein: CASRAQSSGNTIYF
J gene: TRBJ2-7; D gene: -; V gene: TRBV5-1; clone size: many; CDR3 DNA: TGCGCCAGCAGCCTCCTGACCAATTACGAGCAGTACTTC; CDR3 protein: CASSLLTNYEQYF
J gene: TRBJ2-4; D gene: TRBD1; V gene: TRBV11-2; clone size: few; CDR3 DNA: TGTGCCAGCAGCCACGTACCGGGACAGATCTTAGCCAAAAACATTCAGTACTTC; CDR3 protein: CASSHVPGQILAKNIQYF
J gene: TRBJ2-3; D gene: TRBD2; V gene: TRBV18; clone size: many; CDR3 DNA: TGTGCCAGCTCACCTGGTAGCGGGATGGGACCAGATACGCAGTATTTT; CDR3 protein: CASSPGSGMGPDTQYF
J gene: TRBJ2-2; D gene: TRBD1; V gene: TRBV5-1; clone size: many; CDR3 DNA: TGCGCCAGCAGCCCGGACAGGGACACCGGGGAGCTGTTTTTT; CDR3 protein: CASSPDRDTGELFF
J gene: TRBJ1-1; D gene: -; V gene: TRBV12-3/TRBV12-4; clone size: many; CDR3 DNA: TGTGCCAGCAGCCCCTGGGCGGCGAACACTGAAGCTTTCTTT; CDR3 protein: CASSPWAANTEAFF
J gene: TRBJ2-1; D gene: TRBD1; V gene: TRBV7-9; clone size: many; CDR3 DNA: TGTGCCAGCAGCTTCCCCGGGGGACAGGGGGCGAGGGATGAGCAGTTCTTC; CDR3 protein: CASSFPGGQGARDEQFF
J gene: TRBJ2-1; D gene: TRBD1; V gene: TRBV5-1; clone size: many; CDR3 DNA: TGCGCCAGCAACCACAAGACAGGGGACATATACAATGAGCAGTTCTTC; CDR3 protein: CASNHKTGDIYNEQFF
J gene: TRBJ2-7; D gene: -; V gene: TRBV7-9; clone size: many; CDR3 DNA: TGTGCCAGCAGCAGCCCCGGCGGGTACGAGCAGTACTTC; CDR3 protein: CASSSPGGYEQYF
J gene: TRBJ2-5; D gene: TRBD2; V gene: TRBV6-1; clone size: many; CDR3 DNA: TGTGCCAGCAGTGAAAGTTCTGGGGAGGGCGGGGGGACCCAGTACTTC; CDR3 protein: CASSESSGEGGGTQYF
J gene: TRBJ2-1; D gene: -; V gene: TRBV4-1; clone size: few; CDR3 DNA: TGCGCCAGCAGCCCCCCCGGTAGCGGCTCCTACAATGAGCAGTTCTTC; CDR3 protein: CASSPPGSGSYNEQFF
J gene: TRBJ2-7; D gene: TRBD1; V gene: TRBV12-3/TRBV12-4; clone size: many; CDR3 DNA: TGTGCCAGCACTCGGGACAGGGGAGGAGTCGAGCAGTACTTC; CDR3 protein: CASTRDRGGVEQYF
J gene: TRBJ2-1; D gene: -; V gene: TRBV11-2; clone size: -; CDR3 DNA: TGTGCCAGCAGCATAGAAAGGACAGTATACAATGAGCAGTTCTTC; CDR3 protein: CASSIERTVYNEQFF
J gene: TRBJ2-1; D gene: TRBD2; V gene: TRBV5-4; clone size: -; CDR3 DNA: TGTGCCAGCAGCCCGCCCGGGACTAGATCCATTGAGCAGTTCTTC; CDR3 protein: CASSPPGTRSIEQFF
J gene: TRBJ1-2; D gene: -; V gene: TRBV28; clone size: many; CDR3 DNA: TGTGCCAGCAGTCCCCCTGGGGTTGGCTACACCTTC; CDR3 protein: CASSPPGVGYTF
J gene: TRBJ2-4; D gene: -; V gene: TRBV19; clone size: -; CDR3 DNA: TGTGCCAGTAGTATATCGGCCAGCAAAAACATTCAGTACTTC; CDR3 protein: CASSISASKNIQYF
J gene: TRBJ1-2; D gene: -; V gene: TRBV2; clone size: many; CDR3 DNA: TGTGCCAGCAAGCAGGGCGGCAGGCCCTACTATGGCTACACCTTC; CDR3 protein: CASKQGGRPYYGYTF
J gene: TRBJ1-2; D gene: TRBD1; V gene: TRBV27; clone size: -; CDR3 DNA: TGTGCCAGCAGGGAGACAGGGATAAGCCATGGCTACACCTTC; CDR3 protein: CASRETGISHGYTF